Below are 20 T cell receptor beta chains sequenced from a single sample in a study of T-cell memory formation after mild COVID-19. TCRdb re-called the 5' RACE reads through MiXCR, storing one row per CDR3 protein. The sample consists of approximately 440,000 distinct CDR3 sequences, over 15% of them appearing once. The sample consisted of PBMCs or a T cell subset sorted from them (not recorded which). These receptor sequences come from an adult woman who had mild COVID-19 (a few samples of this study predate the infection). Cell type and time point are not known.

V gene TRBV6-6 combines with J gene TRBJ2-2; 8 positions agree with TRBD1. The J segment lost 1 base and the V segment lost 7 bases, leaving 8 bases of the junction unmatched. This CDR3 is built from 16 residues. In germline, CDR1 is MNHNY, CDR2 SVGAGI (reference sequence). The CDR3 protein is CASTPRTGLNTGELFF. Written as DNA, the CDR3 is TGTGCCAGCACCCCTCGGACAGGGCTGAACACCGGGGAGCTGTTTTTT.

This clonotype has just a few counts. V usage is TRBV4-2 and J usage is TRBJ2-3, with TRBD2 identical over 8 bases. The CDR3 sequence is 13 residues long. Germline CDR1 is LGHNA and CDR2 is YNFKEQ. The V gene end was trimmed by 10 bases and the J gene end by 3 bases; junction bases not matched to a gene: 6. The CDR3 loop reads CATSGTRTDTQYF. The CDR3 nucleotides are TGTGCCACCTCCGGGACTAGAACAGATACGCAGTATTTT.

This rearrangement joins TRBV20-1 to TRBJ2-3; 9 bases line up with TRBD2. V shed 4 bases, J shed 5 bases, and the junction held 4 bases outside the gene matches. This CDR3 is built from 13 residues. CDR1 and CDR2 from the germline V gene are DFQATT and SNEGSKA (reference sequence). The CDR3 sequence is CSANPSGIDTQYF. Written as DNA, the CDR3 is TGCAGTGCTAATCCTAGCGGGATAGATACGCAGTATTTT.

This sequence joins TRBV10-3 and TRBJ2-3, with D hard to call. V was cut by 5 bases and J by 0 bases, with 18 bases left in between. This CDR3 has 17 residues. The V gene's germline CDR1 is ENHRY and CDR2 SYGVKD. The CDR3 protein is CAISSHGAGTSTDTQYF. CDR3 nucleotide sequence: TGTGCCATCAGTTCCCACGGTGCCGGCACTAGCACAGATACGCAGTATTTT.

This rearrangement joins TRBV7-9 to TRBJ1-1, with D possibly TRBD1 on 5 matching bases. This CDR3 region has 15 residues. Germline CDR1 reads SEHNR; CDR2 reads FQNEAQ (reference sequence). The V gene lost 2 bases and the J gene lost 6 bases, with 16 bases spanning the gap. DNA for the CDR3: TGTGCCAGCAGCTTATCTCCTCAGGGAAGCCCTGAAGCTTTCTTT. Encoded protein: CASSLSPQGSPEAFF.

The rearrangement links TRBV30 to TRBJ1-3; possibly TRBD1 for D (6 bases). Trimming removed 5 bases at V and 2 bases at J, with 10 bases between. Germline values: CDR1 GTSNPN, CDR2 SVGIG (reference sequence). The CDR3 spans 13 residues. CDR3 in amino acids: CAWERGAGNTIYF. DNA for the CDR3: TGTGCCTGGGAAAGGGGGGCTGGAAACACCATATATTTT.

This clonotype was seen a handful of times. This sequence joins TRBV19 and TRBJ1-2, with 7 bases matching TRBD1. Germline CDR1 and CDR2: LNHDA and SQIVND (reference sequence). The length of the CDR3 is 15 residues. V lost 3 bases to trimming and J lost 8 bases; unmatched junction nucleotides: 12. Here the CDR3 DNA reads TGTGCCAGTAGTATTAGTCGAGGGGGCGTAGAAGGCTACACCTTC. This codes for CASSISRGGVEGYTF. Full variable domain (missing parts from reference TRBV19 and TRBJ1-2): DGGITQSPKYLFRKEGQNVTLSCEQNLNHDAMYWYRQDPGQGLRLIYYSQIVNDFQKGDIAEGYSVSREKKESFPLTVTSAQKNPTAFYLCASSISRGGVEGYTFGSGTRLTVV.

This sequence joins TRBV7-2 and TRBJ2-3, with 12 bases identical to TRBD2. Germline loops: CDR1 SGHTA, CDR2 FQGNSA. The CDR3 consists of 17 residues. J was trimmed by 2 bases and V by 1 base; bases with no gene match: 4. CDR3: CASSLGGLAGNTDTQYF. The CDR3 nucleotides read TGTGCCAGCAGCTTAGGCGGACTAGCGGGAAACACAGATACGCAGTATTTT.

At least ten counts were recorded for this clonotype. This rearrangement joins TRBV3-1 to TRBJ2-1; D uncertain. Germline CDR1 reads LGHDT; CDR2 reads YNNKEL (reference sequence). The CDR3 sequence is 14 residues long. Between the trimmed V and J ends, which lost 2 bases and 4 bases, there was a span of 9 bases. The CDR3 sequence: CASSQTNRYNEQFF. CDR3 in DNA: TGTGCCAGCAGCCAAACCAATAGATACAATGAGCAGTTCTTC.

The chain joins TRBV15 to TRBJ2-7; 7 bases are shared with TRBD2. V shed 0 bases and J 4 bases; nucleotides not matched to a gene: 12. Germline lookup yields CDR1 LNHNV and CDR2 YYDKDF (reference sequence). The CDR3 is 17 residues long. The CDR3, as DNA: TGTGCCACCAGCAGAGATCCGGGGGGTTTTACGCCTTACGAGCAGTACTTC. The encoded protein is CATSRDPGGFTPYEQYF.

In this sample, this clonotype turned up a few times. This chain uses TRBV5-1 with TRBJ2-1; 11 bases agree with TRBD2. With 4 bases clipped from V and 2 bases from J, the junction kept 8 bases outside the gene matches. Germline V gene data show CDR1 as SGHRS and CDR2 as YFSETQ. CDR3 size: 17 residues. Written as DNA, the CDR3 is TGCGCCAGCAGCCCTAGTGTAGCGGGAGGGGCCTACAATGAGCAGTTCTTC. The encoded protein is CASSPSVAGGAYNEQFF. Complete variable domain (other parts from reference TRBV5-1 and TRBJ2-1): KAGVTQTPRYLIKTRGQQVTLSCSPISGHRSVSWYQQTPGQGLQFLFEYFSETQRNKGNFPGRFSGRQFSNSRSEMNVSTLELGDSALYLCASSPSVAGGAYNEQFFGPGTRLTVL.

This clonotype was seen a handful of times. The rearrangement links TRBV4-1 to TRBJ1-2, with TRBD1 identical over 8 bases. The CDR3 runs 15 residues. Germline V gives CDR1 MGHRA, CDR2 YSYEKL. Losses at the gene ends were 2 bases for V and 4 bases for J; bases not matched to a gene: 6. CDR3 protein: CASSQPGRGPYGYTF. The CDR3 DNA reads TGCGCCAGCAGCCAACCGGGCAGGGGGCCCTATGGCTACACCTTC.

Only a few counts were recorded for this clonotype. CDR3 protein: CASSSDRSMNTEAFF. The CDR3 DNA reads as TGTGCCAGCAGTTCGGACAGGTCGATGAACACTGAAGCTTTCTTT. The chain combines TRBV6-5 with TRBJ1-1; TRBD1 matches at 7 bases. V dropped 4 bases and J dropped 0; count of bases not matched to a gene: 5. This CDR3 has 15 amino acids. Germline-derived CDR1 and CDR2 are MNHEY and SVGAGI.

This clonotype was picked up many times. The junction does not match germline at one end; this may be a read error. The chain carries TRBV7-8 and TRBJ2-7, with D tentatively TRBD2 (5 bases). CDR3 length: 15 amino acids. Germline CDR1 is SGHVS and CDR2 is FQNEAQ. The CDR3 reads CASSLGSGSSYEQYF. Written as DNA, the CDR3 is TGTGCCAGCAGTTTAGGGTCGGGGAGTTCCTACGAGCAGTACTTC.

The chain uses TRBV2 and TRBJ2-7; 7 bases match TRBD2. The CDR3 has 15 residues. Germline V lookup: CDR1 SNHLY, CDR2 FYNNEI. Germline trimming cut 2 bases from V and 0 bases from J; bases unmatched to any gene: 4. CDR3 bases: TGTGCCAGCAGTGAACGGGCGGGGGTCTCCTACGAGCAGTACTTC. Translated, it gives CASSERAGVSYEQYF.

The gene calls are TRBV14 and TRBJ2-2; D is perhaps TRBD1 or TRBD2 (5 bases each). Trimming shortened V by 4 bases and J by 5 bases, and 8 bases separated the two germline ends. The CDR3 spans 13 residues. CDR1 is SGHDN, CDR2 FVKESK, per germline. The CDR3 coding sequence is TGTGCCAGCAGCCGTGGGACGACCGGGGAGCTGTTTTTT. The encoded protein is CASSRGTTGELFF.

This clonotype was picked up a small number of times. V gene TRBV4-3 combines with J gene TRBJ2-7; weak D call: TRBD1 (5 bases). In germline, CDR1 is LGHNA, CDR2 YSLEER. This CDR3 spans 15 amino acids. The V gene lost 4 bases and the J gene lost 0 bases, with 13 bases spanning the gap. CDR3 residues: CASSPQWGGSYEQYF. In DNA, the CDR3 is TGCGCCAGCAGCCCCCAATGGGGCGGCTCCTACGAGCAGTACTTC.

This clonotype was detected only a few times. CDR3 region: CASSFRRDEAFF. The CDR3 coding sequence is TGTGCCAGCAGTTTTCGAAGGGATGAAGCTTTCTTT. This chain links TRBV12-3 or TRBV12-4 with TRBJ1-1, with D unclear. Trimming stripped 3 bases from V and 7 bases from J, with 9 bases between. The CDR3 totals 12 residues.

The chain recombines TRBV18 with TRBJ1-3, with 7 bases matching TRBD1. CDR1 and CDR2 from the germline V gene are KGHSH and LQKENI. The CDR3 runs 15 residues. After removal of 5 bases from V and 2 bases from J, the junction contained 6 bases not matched to a gene. The CDR3 loop is CASSRSTGPGNTIYF. The CDR3 nucleotides are TGTGCCAGCTCAAGGTCGACAGGGCCTGGAAACACCATATATTTT.

This clonotype came up many times. The chain is built from TRBV5-1 and TRBJ1-3, with D perhaps matching TRBD1 (6 bases). The CDR3 is 17 residues long. The V and J ends lost 0 bases and 0 bases respectively, with 13 bases between them. Germline CDR1 SGHRS, CDR2 YFSETQ. CDR3 DNA sequence: TGCGCCAGCAGCTTGGGAGACAGGACTCACTCTGGAAACACCATATATTTT. Protein product: CASSLGDRTHSGNTIYF.